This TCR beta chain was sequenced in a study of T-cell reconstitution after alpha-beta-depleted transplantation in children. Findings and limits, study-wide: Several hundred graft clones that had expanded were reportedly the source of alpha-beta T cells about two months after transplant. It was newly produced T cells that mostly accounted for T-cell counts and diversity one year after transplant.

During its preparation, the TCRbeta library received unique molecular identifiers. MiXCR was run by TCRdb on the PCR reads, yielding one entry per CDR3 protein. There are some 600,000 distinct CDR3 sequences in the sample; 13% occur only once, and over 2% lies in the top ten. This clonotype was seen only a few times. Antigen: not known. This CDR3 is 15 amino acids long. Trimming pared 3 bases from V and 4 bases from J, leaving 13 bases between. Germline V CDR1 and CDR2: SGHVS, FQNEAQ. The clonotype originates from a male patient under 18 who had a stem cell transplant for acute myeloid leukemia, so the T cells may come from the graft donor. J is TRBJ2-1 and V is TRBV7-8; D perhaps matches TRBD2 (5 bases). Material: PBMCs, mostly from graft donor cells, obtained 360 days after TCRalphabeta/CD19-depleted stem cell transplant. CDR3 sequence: CASSFSNSGYNEQFF. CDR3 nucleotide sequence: TGTGCCAGCAGCTTTAGCAATTCGGGGTACAATGAGCAGTTCTTC.